This T cell receptor (beta chain) was observed in a study of response to subunit inactivated influenza vaccine. TCRdb independently ran MiXCR on the RT-PCR reads; one entry per CDR3 protein. The table has 450,000 to 700,000 distinct CDR3 sequences, 12% to 15% seen once. Sequencing used PBMCs from blood, obtained 11 to 12 days after vaccination. This clonotype was obtained from a man in his forties or fifties who received an inactivated influenza vaccine.

In DNA, the CDR3 is TGTGCCACCAGTGTAGACAGCAATTACAATGAGCAGTTCTTC. Translated: CATSVDSNYNEQFF. The chain carries TRBV24-1 and TRBJ2-1; perhaps TRBD1 as D (5 bases). Trimming cost V 5 bases and J 4 bases, with 11 bases left between them. This CDR3 region has 14 residues. Germline CDR1 and CDR2: KGHDR and SFDVKD.